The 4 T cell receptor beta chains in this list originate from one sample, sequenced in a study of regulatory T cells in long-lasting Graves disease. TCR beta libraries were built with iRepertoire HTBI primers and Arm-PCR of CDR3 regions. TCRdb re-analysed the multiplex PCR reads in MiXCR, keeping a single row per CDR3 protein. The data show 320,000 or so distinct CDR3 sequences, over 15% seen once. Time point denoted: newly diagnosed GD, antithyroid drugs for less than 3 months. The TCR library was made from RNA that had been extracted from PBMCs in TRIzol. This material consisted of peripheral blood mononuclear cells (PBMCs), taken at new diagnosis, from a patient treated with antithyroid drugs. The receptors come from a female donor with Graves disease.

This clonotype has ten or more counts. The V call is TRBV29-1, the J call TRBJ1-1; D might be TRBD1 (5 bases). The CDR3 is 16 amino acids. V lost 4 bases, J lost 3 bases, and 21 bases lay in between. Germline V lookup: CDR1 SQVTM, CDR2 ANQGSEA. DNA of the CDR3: TGCAGCGTTGTTAATTGGGTCCCGGGAGGGGACACTGAAGCTTTCTTT. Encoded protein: CSVVNWVPGGDTEAFF.

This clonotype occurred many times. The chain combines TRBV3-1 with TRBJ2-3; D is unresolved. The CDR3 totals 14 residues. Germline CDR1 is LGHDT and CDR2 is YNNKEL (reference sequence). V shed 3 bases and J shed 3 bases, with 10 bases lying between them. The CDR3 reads CASSHRETTDTQYF. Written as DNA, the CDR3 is TGTGCCAGCAGCCACAGAGAGACGACAGATACGCAGTATTTT.

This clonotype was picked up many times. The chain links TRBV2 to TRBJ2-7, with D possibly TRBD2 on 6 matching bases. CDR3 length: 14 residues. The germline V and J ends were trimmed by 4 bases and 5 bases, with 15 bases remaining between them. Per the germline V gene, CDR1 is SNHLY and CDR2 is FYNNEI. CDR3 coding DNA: TGTGCCAGCAGTGGGGGCGGGGCCCTGAACGAGCAGTACTTC. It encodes CASSGGGALNEQYF.

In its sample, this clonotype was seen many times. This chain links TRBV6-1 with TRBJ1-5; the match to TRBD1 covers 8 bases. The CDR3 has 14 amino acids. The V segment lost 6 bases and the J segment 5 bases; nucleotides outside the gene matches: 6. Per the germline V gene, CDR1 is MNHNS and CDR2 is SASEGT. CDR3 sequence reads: CASSKTGGDQPQHF. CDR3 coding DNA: TGTGCCAGCAGCAAAACAGGGGGAGATCAGCCCCAGCATTTT.